These T cell receptor beta chains were read from a single sample in a study of T cells in Graves' hyperthyroidism and ophthalmopathy. TCRdb analysed the multiplex PCR reads with MiXCR anew, one entry per CDR3 protein. The repertoire holds about 640,000 distinct CDR3 sequences, with roughly 15% as singletons. Sequences were obtained from blood. The receptors were sampled from a woman between 50 and 59 years old with Graves' ophthalmopathy. CDR3s include the opening cysteine and the closing phenylalanine or tryptophan. Fields, in order: clone size, V gene, J gene, D gene, CDR3 protein, CDR3 DNA. D genes are given only for firm matches. Clone size is shown for a subset of rows, as once, few, many or a class of expanded clone.

many	TRBV28	TRBJ2-4	TRBD1	CASSFLGGIAKNIQYF	TGTGCCAGCAGTTTCCTAGGGGGCATAGCCAAAAACATTCAGTACTTC
many	TRBV18	TRBJ1-1	-	CASSSSSGRKAFF	TGTGCCAGCTCATCAAGTTCAGGGAGAAAAGCTTTCTTT
many	TRBV7-2	TRBJ2-1	TRBD1	CASSLAQGDEQFF	TGTGCCAGCAGCTTAGCTCAGGGGGATGAGCAGTTCTTC
few	TRBV4-3	TRBJ1-1	TRBD1	CASSRAGGMNTEAFF	TGCGCCAGCAGCCGCGCAGGGGGGATGAACACTGAAGCTTTCTTT
-	TRBV6-2/TRBV6-3	TRBJ2-5	TRBD2	CASSYRGLAGGRETQYF	TGTGCCAGCAGTTACCGAGGACTAGCGGGAGGTCGAGAGACCCAGTACTTC
-	TRBV6-1	TRBJ1-1	TRBD1	CASSRTGTAVEAFF	TGTGCCAGCAGTAGGACCGGGACAGCAGTTGAAGCTTTCTTT
many	TRBV15	TRBJ2-7	-	CATSRFRGSPYEQYF	TGTGCCACCAGCAGGTTTCGGGGTTCTCCCTACGAGCAGTACTTC
many	TRBV12-3/TRBV12-4	TRBJ1-3	-	CASSFGNSGNTIYF	TGTGCCAGCAGTTTTGGGAACTCTGGAAACACCATATATTTT
-	TRBV7-3	TRBJ2-2	TRBD2	CASSSTSSTGELFF	TGTGCCAGCAGCTCGACTAGCTCCACCGGGGAGCTGTTTTTT
-	TRBV5-8	TRBJ1-2	-	CASSLRGTSYGYTF	TGTGCCAGCAGCTTGCGTGGCACGAGCTATGGCTACACCTTC
many	TRBV2	TRBJ1-2	-	CASTGAPSYGYTF	TGTGCCAGCACTGGGGCCCCCTCCTATGGCTACACCTTC